This T cell receptor (beta chain) was identified in a study of OX40 agonist ivuxolimab in advanced cancers. Findings and caveats of the study: Dose levels from 0.1 to 3.0 mg/kg saw CD4+ and CD8+ blood T cells expand clonally by week 6.

Clones were read by immunoSEQ multiplex PCR, and TCRdb kept only the in-frame ones, dropping some. The table shows tens of thousands of clones, with roughly 89% occurring only once. Germline lookup yields CDR1 SNHLY and CDR2 FYNNEI. CDR3 length: 16 amino acids. The V segment lost 3 bases and the J segment 1 base; nucleotides outside the gene matches: 3. This clone was picked up a small number of times. Antigen: not known. The sequencing here drew on CD4+ or CD8+ T cells sorted from blood, taken in a trial of the OX40 agonist ivuxolimab. The source of this sequence is an adult with an advanced solid tumor such as melanoma, head and neck, liver or kidney cancer. V usage is TRBV2 and J usage is TRBJ2-1; 10 bases map to TRBD2. The CDR3 coding sequence is TGTGCCAGCAGTGACCCTAGCGGGAGTTCCTACAATGAGCAGTTCTTC. This encodes CASSDPSGSSYNEQFF.